This TCR beta chain is from a study of blood T cells in healthy people across ages. Sample-barcoded 5' priming and a J-beta primer mix drove a second PCR of roughly 6 to 12 cycles. TCRdb re-called the 5' RACE reads through MiXCR, storing one row per CDR3 protein. The table shows around 780,000 distinct CDR3 sequences, with 56% occurring only once. The CDR3 sequence is 15 residues long. Per germline, CDR1 SGHRS and CDR2 YFSETQ. V trimming: 2 bases; J trimming: 2 bases; junction bases outside the gene matches: 6. This sequence originates from a man in his forties in good health. The chain couples TRBV5-1 to TRBJ2-5; 7 bases line up with TRBD2. The sample taken for sequencing was blood. CDR3 DNA sequence: TGCGCCAGCAGCTTTTTGAGGGGAGGGCAAGAGACCCAGTACTTC. Residues: CASSFLRGGQETQYF.